The 24 T cell receptor beta chains listed next were all sequenced from one sample in a study of CD8 T cells in ankylosing spondylitis. TCRdb fed the 5' RACE reads into MiXCR, producing one record per CDR3 protein. The sample lists fewer than 180,000 distinct CDR3 sequences, around 43% occurring once. The sequenced sample consisted of synovial fluid, either unsorted or a sorted T cell fraction (not recorded which). These receptor sequences come from a male donor with ankylosing spondylitis.

The table lists this clonotype with a few counts. V gene TRBV4-3 combines with J gene TRBJ2-1; 13 nucleotides align to TRBD2. With V trimmed by 0 bases and J by 6 bases, 2 bases remained unmatched. CDR3 size: 16 residues. The germline V gene encodes CDR1 LGHNA and CDR2 YSLEER. The CDR3 nucleotides are TGCGCCAGCAGCCAAGAAGGGACTAGCGGGACCAATGAGCAGTTCTTC. This translates into CASSQEGTSGTNEQFF.

The gene calls are TRBV5-1 and TRBJ1-2; 8 nucleotides match TRBD1. The CDR3 contains 19 residues. CDR1 and CDR2 (germline): SGHRS, YFSETQ. The V gene end was trimmed by 1 base and the J gene end by 4 bases; junction bases not matched to a gene: 18. CDR3 sequence reads: CASSLFVWARGQETYGYTF. DNA for the CDR3: TGCGCCAGCAGCTTGTTCGTCTGGGCCCGGGGACAGGAGACCTATGGCTACACCTTC.

There are many counts of this clonotype. The J gene is TRBJ2-1, the V gene TRBV4-1; D might be TRBD1 or TRBD2, each matching 5 bases. V was clipped by 1 base and J by 10 bases, with 17 bases between them. The CDR3 runs to 15 residues. The germline CDR1 and CDR2 sequences are MGHRA and YSYEKL. CDR3 in DNA: TGCGCCAGCAGCCAAGCGAGGGGCCGCGGCGGGGAGCAGTTCTTC. Residues: CASSQARGRGGEQFF.

This clonotype is labeled as medium-sized. The CDR3 is CASLPSQGEKDNSPLHF. Written as DNA, the CDR3 is TGTGCCAGCCTCCCTTCCCAGGGAGAGAAGGATAATTCACCCCTCCACTTT. The chain links TRBV27 to TRBJ1-6; tentative D call: TRBD1 (5 bases). The germline V gene encodes CDR1 MNHEY and CDR2 SMNVEV (reference sequence). The CDR3 length is 17 residues. Trimming took 8 bases from V and 5 from J, leaving 22 bases between them.

CDR3 coding DNA: TGTGCCAGCAGTGGGCCCGGGACATCCGAGAACTACGAGCAGTACTTC. It translates to CASSGPGTSENYEQYF. The chain combines TRBV6-1 with TRBJ2-7; D is perhaps TRBD1 (6 bases). V was clipped by 4 bases and J by 3 bases, with 19 bases between them. The CDR3 extends over 16 amino acids. The germline V gene encodes CDR1 MNHNS and CDR2 SASEGT.

This clonotype was observed at least ten times. This rearrangement joins TRBV4-3 to TRBJ2-2, with D perhaps TRBD1 (7 bases). Looked up from germline, CDR1 is LGHNA and CDR2 is YSLEER. Trimming pared 1 base from V and 7 bases from J, leaving 16 bases between. There are 16 residues in the CDR3. The CDR3 spells CASSQGDRDLIGELFF. CDR3 DNA: TGCGCCAGCAGCCAAGGTGACAGGGACTTGATCGGGGAGCTGTTTTTT.

This clonotype came up many times. The J gene is TRBJ2-1, the V gene TRBV7-3, with 9 bases lining up with TRBD2. The V gene's germline CDR1 is SGHTA and CDR2 FQGTGA. V gave up 0 bases and J gave up 3 bases; unmatched junction bases: 3. The CDR3 spans 16 residues. The CDR3 bases are TGTGCCAGCAGCTTAACGGGCGGGGGGGGCTACAATGAGCAGTTCTTC. Translation gives CASSLTGGGGYNEQFF.

This clonotype has only one observation. This chain joins TRBV4-2 and TRBJ2-5; D uncertain. From germline, CDR1 is LGHNA and CDR2 YNFKEQ. V gave up 5 bases and J gave up 5 bases, with 15 bases separating them. CDR3 length: 14 residues. This CDR3 is CASSRPARLETQYF. CDR3 sequence (DNA): TGTGCCAGCAGCAGACCCGCGAGGCTGGAGACCCAGTACTTC.

The chain employs TRBV3-1 and TRBJ2-7; 9 nucleotides agree with TRBD1. The CDR3 contains 14 residues. The germline V gene encodes CDR1 LGHDT and CDR2 YNNKEL (reference sequence). The ends lost 1 base at V and 3 bases at J; junction bases unmatched: 1. The CDR3 reads CASSQGDRVYEQYF. In DNA, the CDR3 is TGTGCCAGCAGCCAAGGGGACAGGGTCTACGAGCAGTACTTC.

This clonotype was seen more than once but under ten times. The gene calls are TRBV6-5 and TRBJ2-2; maybe TRBD2 (6 bases). Looked up from germline, CDR1 is MNHEY and CDR2 is SVGAGI. The CDR3 consists of 13 residues. V was shortened by 4 bases and J by 7 bases, with 10 bases between the two germline ends. CDR3 loop: CASSSGGNGELFF. DNA of the CDR3: TGTGCCAGCAGTTCTGGCGGGAACGGGGAGCTGTTTTTT.

The chain is built from TRBV2 and TRBJ2-7, with unresolved D. Trimming left V 1 base short and J 2 bases short, with 18 bases between. Germline V gene sequence: CDR1 SNHLY, CDR2 FYNNEI. This CDR3 spans 17 amino acids. The CDR3 coding sequence is TGTGCCAGCAGTGAAGAAACGAACCCGACCGCTCCCTACGAGCAGTACTTC. Translated: CASSEETNPTAPYEQYF.

J is TRBJ2-1 and V is TRBV11-3; 7 bases fit TRBD2. The CDR3 has 15 amino acids. Germline V lookup: CDR1 SGHNT, CDR2 YENEEA. The J segment lost 8 bases and the V segment lost 5 bases, leaving 12 bases of the junction unmatched. As DNA, the CDR3 is TGTGCCAGCAGCCGCCCAACCACACTAGCGTATGAGCAGTTCTTC. This encodes CASSRPTTLAYEQFF.

This clonotype came up a few times. The V call is TRBV6-1, the J call TRBJ1-1; TRBD1 might be the D (5 bases). Germline V gives CDR1 MNHNS, CDR2 SASEGT. Trimming took off 8 bases at V and 3 bases at J, with 16 bases between the two ends. The CDR3 consists of 14 residues. The chain's CDR3 is CASERGVQDTEAFF. DNA for the CDR3: TGTGCCAGCGAGCGAGGGGTACAGGACACTGAAGCTTTCTTT.

Only a few counts were recorded for this clonotype. The gene calls are TRBV18 and TRBJ1-2, with D unresolved. With 2 bases removed from V and 7 bases from J, the gap between germline ends came to 17 bases. Germline V gene sequence: CDR1 KGHSH, CDR2 LQKENI. The CDR3 covers 15 residues. CDR3 in amino acids: CASSPYLGRRPGYTF. For the CDR3, the DNA is TGTGCCAGCTCACCATATCTGGGGAGGAGGCCTGGCTACACCTTC.

This clonotype was counted between two and nine times. The gene calls are TRBV20-1 and TRBJ2-1; 7 bases are shared with TRBD1. The germline V gene has CDR1 DFQATT and CDR2 SNEGSKA (reference sequence). The CDR3 totals 16 residues. Trimming took 4 bases from V and 3 from J; bases not matched to a gene: 12. As DNA, the CDR3 is TGCAGTGCTACCTACGCTAGGACAGGCAACTACAATGAGCAGTTCTTC. This sequence encodes CSATYARTGNYNEQFF.

This clonotype was seen more than once but under ten times. The rearrangement uses TRBV29-1 and TRBJ1-3, with D unclear. Germline lookup yields CDR1 SQVTM and CDR2 ANQGSEA. V lost 1 base and J lost 4, with 2 bases in between. The CDR3 contains 11 residues. CDR3 in DNA: TGCAGCGTTGAAGCGGGAAACACCATATATTTT. Protein: CSVEAGNTIYF. Looking up the rest from reference TRBV29-1 and TRBJ1-3 gives the full variable domain: SAVISQKPSRDICQRGTSLTIQCQVDSQVTMMFWYRQQPGQSLTLIATANQGSEATYESGFVIDKFPISRPNLTFSTLTVSNMSPEDSSIYLCSVEAGNTIYFGEGSWLTVV.

This sequence joins TRBV5-1 and TRBJ2-3; 7 nucleotides line up with TRBD2. The V gene's germline CDR1 is SGHRS and CDR2 YFSETQ. This CDR3 is built from 15 residues. Trimming at V came to 5 bases and at J to 0 bases, leaving 6 bases not matched to a gene. For the CDR3, the DNA is TGCGCCAGCAGTGCAGGGACTATGAGCACAGATACGCAGTATTTT. Encoded protein: CASSAGTMSTDTQYF.

This clonotype was observed a few times. The chain combines TRBV4-1 with TRBJ2-7; no firm D call. Trimming removed 1 base at V and 3 bases at J, with 13 bases between. The CDR3 totals 15 residues. Germline-derived CDR1 and CDR2 are MGHRA and YSYEKL. DNA of the CDR3: TGCGCCAGCAGCCAAGTACTGTACGGAAACTACGAGCAGTACTTC. This sequence encodes CASSQVLYGNYEQYF.

This clonotype occurred many times. The chain joins TRBV7-2 to TRBJ2-1, with 10 bases identical to TRBD2. Germline lookup yields CDR1 SGHTA and CDR2 FQGNSA. The CDR3 is made up of 15 amino acids. V lost 5 bases and J lost 8; bases outside the gene matches: 9. The CDR3 sequence: CASSPLTSGTYEQFF. CDR3 bases: TGTGCCAGCAGCCCCCTAACTAGCGGGACGTATGAGCAGTTCTTC.

V gene TRBV3-1 combines with J gene TRBJ2-7; tentatively, D is TRBD2 (6 bases). The CDR3 is 15 amino acids. The germline CDR1 and CDR2 sequences are LGHDT and YNNKEL (reference sequence). V gave up 4 bases and J gave up 0 bases, with 13 bases separating them. CDR3 coding DNA: TGTGCCAGCAGCCCTAGCGACTCTCCCTCCTACGAGCAGTACTTC. Residues: CASSPSDSPSYEQYF.

The rearrangement uses TRBV10-2 and TRBJ1-5; D unclear. The length of the CDR3 is 14 residues. Germline V gives CDR1 WSHSY, CDR2 SAAADI. Trimming took off 2 bases at V and 3 bases at J, with 8 bases between the two ends. The CDR3 sequence is CASSEQGYNQPQHF. The CDR3 DNA follows: TGCGCCAGCAGTGAGCAAGGGTACAATCAGCCCCAGCATTTT.

This clonotype was recorded only once. The rearrangement uses TRBV24-1 and TRBJ2-1; either TRBD1 or TRBD2 may fit D (6 bases each). The CDR3 totals 13 residues. The V end was cut by 5 bases, the J end by 9 bases, with 13 bases between. Per the germline V gene, CDR1 is KGHDR and CDR2 is SFDVKD. CDR3 amino acids: CATSAWGAVEQFF. The DNA of the CDR3 is TGTGCCACCAGTGCATGGGGGGCCGTTGAGCAGTTCTTC.

The chain couples TRBV7-8 to TRBJ2-7; 10 nucleotides line up with TRBD1. Germline CDR1 and CDR2: SGHVS and FQNEAQ. The CDR3 covers 15 residues. V lost 5 bases and J lost 2; bases outside the gene matches: 6. CDR3: CASSPRTGGTYEQYF. CDR3 DNA: TGTGCCAGCAGCCCCAGGACAGGGGGAACCTACGAGCAGTACTTC.

This clonotype was seen many times. The chain uses TRBV13 and TRBJ1-5; the match to TRBD1 covers 7 bases. CDR3 length equals 17 residues. Per the germline V gene, CDR1 is PRHDT and CDR2 is FYEKMQ (reference sequence). Trimming cost V 1 base and J 4 bases; bases outside gene matches: 10. CDR3 sequence (DNA): TGTGCCAGCAGCTTAGCTCGAGGGGGCAACGGAAATCAGCCCCAGCATTTT. Protein product: CASSLARGGNGNQPQHF.